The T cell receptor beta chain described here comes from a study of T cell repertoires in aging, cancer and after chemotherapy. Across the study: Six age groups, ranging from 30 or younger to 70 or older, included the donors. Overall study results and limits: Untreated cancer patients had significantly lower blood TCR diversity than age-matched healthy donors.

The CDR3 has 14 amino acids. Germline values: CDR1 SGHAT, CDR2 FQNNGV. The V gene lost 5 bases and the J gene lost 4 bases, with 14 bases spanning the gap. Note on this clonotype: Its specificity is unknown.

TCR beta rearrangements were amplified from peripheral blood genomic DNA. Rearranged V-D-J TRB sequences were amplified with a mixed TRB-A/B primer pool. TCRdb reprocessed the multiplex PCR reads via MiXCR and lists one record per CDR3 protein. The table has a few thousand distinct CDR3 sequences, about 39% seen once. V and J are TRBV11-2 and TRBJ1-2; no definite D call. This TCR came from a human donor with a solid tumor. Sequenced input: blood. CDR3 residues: CASSPESLSYGYTF. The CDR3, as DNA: TGTGCCAGCAGCCCGGAGAGTCTCAGCTATGGCTACACCTTC.